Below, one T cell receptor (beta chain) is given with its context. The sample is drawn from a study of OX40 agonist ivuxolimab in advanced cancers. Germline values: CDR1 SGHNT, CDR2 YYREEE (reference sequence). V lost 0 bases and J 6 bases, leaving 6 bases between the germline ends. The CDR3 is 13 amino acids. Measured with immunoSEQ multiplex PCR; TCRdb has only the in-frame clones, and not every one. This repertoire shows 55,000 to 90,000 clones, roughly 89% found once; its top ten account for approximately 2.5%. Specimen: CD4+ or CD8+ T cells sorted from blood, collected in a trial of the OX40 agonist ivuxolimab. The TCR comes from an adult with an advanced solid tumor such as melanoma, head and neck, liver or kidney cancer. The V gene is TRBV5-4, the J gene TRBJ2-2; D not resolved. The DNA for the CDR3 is TGTGCCAGCAGCTTGGTGGATCCCGGGGAGCTGTTTTTT. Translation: CASSLVDPGELFF.